This T cell receptor (beta chain) was sequenced during a study of blood T cells in healthy people across ages. Study-level background: Every two T cells gave about one barcoded beta molecule via template switching.

Total RNA amounts of at least 6 micrograms were extracted per sample. Using a J-beta primer mix together with a sample-barcoded 5' primer, a second PCR was run for about 7 to 12 cycles. TCRdb re-called the 5' RACE reads through MiXCR, storing one row per CDR3 protein. The sample lists approximately 810,000 distinct CDR3 sequences, about 37% occurring once. V lost 1 base and J lost 7, with 16 bases in between. This CDR3 has 15 residues. This clonotype was seen ten or more times. Sequenced sample: blood. The rearrangement joins TRBV12-3 or TRBV12-4 to TRBJ1-2, with a weak D call TRBD1 (5 bases). This TCR was sampled from a man between 18 and 29 years old in good health. Here the CDR3 reads CASSLDRQRSGGYTF. DNA of the CDR3: TGTGCCAGCAGTTTAGATCGACAGCGGTCGGGTGGCTACACCTTC.